A single sample is the source of the 3 T cell receptor beta chains below, sequenced in a study of blood T cell repertoires in COVID-19. Sequencing used immunoSEQ multiplex PCR; TCRdb keeps in-frame clones, though not all of them. The top ten clones hold approximately 3% of a sample with 160,000 or so clones, around 89% of them seen once. Sequencing was performed on peripheral blood. These receptor sequences come from a man aged 60 to 75 with acute or convalescent COVID-19.

This chain links TRBV24-1 with TRBJ2-2, with 9 bases aligning to TRBD1. Per the germline V gene, CDR1 is KGHDR and CDR2 is SFDVKD. V trimming: 5 bases; J trimming: 3 bases; junction bases outside the gene matches: 9. The CDR3 loop spans 17 amino acids. The CDR3 coding sequence is TGTGCCACCAGTGTCCGTCGACAGGGGGAGTACACCGGGGAGCTGTTTTTT. The encoded protein is CATSVRRQGEYTGELFF.

J is TRBJ1-2 and V is TRBV2, with TRBD1 identical over 9 bases. J lost 4 bases, V lost 3 bases, and 3 bases had no gene match. The CDR3 loop spans 14 amino acids. The V gene's germline CDR1 is SNHLY and CDR2 FYNNEI. The CDR3 DNA is TGTGCCAGCAGTGAGAGACAGGGGGGCTATGGCTACACCTTC. It codes for CASSERQGGYGYTF.

In its sample, this clone was seen a few times. V usage is TRBV5-1 and J usage is TRBJ1-1; no clear D. The V gene lost 4 bases and the J gene lost 10 bases, with 14 bases spanning the gap. Germline values: CDR1 SGHRS, CDR2 YFSETQ. The CDR3 consists of 12 residues. The CDR3 DNA sequence: TGCGCCAGCAGCGCGGACTTTCGACGAGCTTTCTTT. This sequence encodes CASSADFRRAFF.